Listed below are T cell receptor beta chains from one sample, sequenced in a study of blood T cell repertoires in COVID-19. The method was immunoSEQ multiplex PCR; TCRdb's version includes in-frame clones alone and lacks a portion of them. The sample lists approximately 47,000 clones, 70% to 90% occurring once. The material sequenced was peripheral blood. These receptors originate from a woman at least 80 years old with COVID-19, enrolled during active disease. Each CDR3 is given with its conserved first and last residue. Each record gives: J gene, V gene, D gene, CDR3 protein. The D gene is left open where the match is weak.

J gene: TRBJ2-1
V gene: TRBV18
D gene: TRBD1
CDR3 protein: CASSVDRGRSYNEQFF

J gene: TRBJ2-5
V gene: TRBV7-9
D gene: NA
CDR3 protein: CASSPSPTGQETQYF

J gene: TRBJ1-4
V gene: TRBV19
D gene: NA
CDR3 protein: CASSIRNLAGEKLFF

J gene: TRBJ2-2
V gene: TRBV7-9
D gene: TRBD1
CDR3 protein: CASTKGQGNTGELFF

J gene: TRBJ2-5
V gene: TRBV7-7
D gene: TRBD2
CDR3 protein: CASSLGAGGKETQYF

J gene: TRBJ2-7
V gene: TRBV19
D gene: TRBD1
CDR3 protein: CASSRQGNSYEQYF

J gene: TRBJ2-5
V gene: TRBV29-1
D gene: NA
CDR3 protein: CSVPGLIQETQYF

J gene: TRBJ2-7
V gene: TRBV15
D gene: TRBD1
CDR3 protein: CATSSPGGASDEQYF

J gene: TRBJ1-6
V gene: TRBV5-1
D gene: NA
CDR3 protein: CASSTGQSDNSPLHF

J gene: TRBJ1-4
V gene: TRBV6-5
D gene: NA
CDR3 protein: CASSHGVNEKLFF

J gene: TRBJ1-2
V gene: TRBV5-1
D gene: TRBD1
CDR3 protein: CASSLLTGTAIYGYTF

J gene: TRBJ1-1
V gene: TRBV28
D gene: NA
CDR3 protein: CASSSSGGLGISEAFF

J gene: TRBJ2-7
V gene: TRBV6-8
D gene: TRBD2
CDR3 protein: CASSYQIGGKTYEQYF

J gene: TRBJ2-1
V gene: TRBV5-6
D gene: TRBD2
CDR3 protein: CASSPRTRPQFF

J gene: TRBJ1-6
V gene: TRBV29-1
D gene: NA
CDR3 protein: CSVTQGSNSPLHF

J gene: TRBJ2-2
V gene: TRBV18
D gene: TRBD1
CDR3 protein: CASSSAGQGATGELFF

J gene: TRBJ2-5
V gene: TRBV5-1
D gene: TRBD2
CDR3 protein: CASSLPGGGQETQYF

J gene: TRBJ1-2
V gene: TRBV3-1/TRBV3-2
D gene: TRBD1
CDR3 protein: CASSYRDRAHYGYTF

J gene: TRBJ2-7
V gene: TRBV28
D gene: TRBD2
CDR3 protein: CASRPSGGGVYEQYF

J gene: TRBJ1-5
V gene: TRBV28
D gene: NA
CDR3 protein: CASSLGRANQPQHF

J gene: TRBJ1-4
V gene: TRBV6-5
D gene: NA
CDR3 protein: CASGALGAVNEKLFF

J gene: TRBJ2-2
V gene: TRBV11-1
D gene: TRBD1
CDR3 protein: CASSLGDRGTGELFF

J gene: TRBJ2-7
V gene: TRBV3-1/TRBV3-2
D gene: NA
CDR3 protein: CASSLREGRSEQYF

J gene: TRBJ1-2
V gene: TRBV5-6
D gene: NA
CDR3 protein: CASSFLQGNGYTF

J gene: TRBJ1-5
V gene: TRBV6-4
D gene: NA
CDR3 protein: CASSGEVNQPQHF

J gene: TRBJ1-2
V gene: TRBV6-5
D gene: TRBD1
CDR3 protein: CASSHQGQGNYGYTF

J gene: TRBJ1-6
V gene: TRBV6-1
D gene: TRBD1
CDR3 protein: CASSQDRAGSPLHF

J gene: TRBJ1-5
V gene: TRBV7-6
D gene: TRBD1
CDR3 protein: CASSPGTGSQPQHF

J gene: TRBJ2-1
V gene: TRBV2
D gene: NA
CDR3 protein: CASSADGGISYNEQFF

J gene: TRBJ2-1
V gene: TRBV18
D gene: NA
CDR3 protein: CASSPQRDEQFF

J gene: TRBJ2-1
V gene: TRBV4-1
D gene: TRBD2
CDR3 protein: CASSLGLGAGGTYNEQFF